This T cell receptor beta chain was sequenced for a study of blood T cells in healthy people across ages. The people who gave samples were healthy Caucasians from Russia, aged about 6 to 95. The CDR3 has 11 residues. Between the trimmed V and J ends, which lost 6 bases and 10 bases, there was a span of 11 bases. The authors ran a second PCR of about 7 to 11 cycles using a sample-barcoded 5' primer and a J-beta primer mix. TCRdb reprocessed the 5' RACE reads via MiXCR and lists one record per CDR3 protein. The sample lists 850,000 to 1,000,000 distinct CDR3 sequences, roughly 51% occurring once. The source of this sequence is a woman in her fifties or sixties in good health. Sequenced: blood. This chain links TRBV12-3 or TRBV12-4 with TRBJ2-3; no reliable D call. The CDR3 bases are TGTGCCAGCAGCCTCTCGGGTTCGCAGTATTTT. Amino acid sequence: CASSLSGSQYF.